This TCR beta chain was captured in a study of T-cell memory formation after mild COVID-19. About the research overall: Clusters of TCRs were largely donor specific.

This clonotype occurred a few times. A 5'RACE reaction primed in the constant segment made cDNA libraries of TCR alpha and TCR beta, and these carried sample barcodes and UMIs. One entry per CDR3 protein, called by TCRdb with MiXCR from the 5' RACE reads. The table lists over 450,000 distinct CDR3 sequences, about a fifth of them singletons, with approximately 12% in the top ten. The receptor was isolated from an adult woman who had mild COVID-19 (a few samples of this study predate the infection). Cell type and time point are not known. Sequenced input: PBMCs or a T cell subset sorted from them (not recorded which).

CDR3 DNA: TGCAGCGTTGACCCAGGGGGGTTAAGTGAAGCTTTCTTT. Its protein is CSVDPGGLSEAFF. V and J are TRBV29-1 and TRBJ1-1, with TRBD1 matching 7 bases. V lost 3 bases, J lost 7 bases, and 8 bases stayed unmatched. This CDR3 comprises 13 residues. Germline lookup yields CDR1 SQVTM and CDR2 ANQGSEA.